This TCR beta chain was recorded in a study of CD8+ T cells in alopecia areata. The V end was cut by 4 bases, the J end by 3 bases, with 13 bases between. This CDR3 has 15 amino acids. CDR1 and CDR2 from the germline V gene are SGHRS and YFSETQ. Sequencing relied on a cDNA template that was reverse transcribed from extracted RNA. The method was immunoSEQ multiplex PCR; TCRdb's version includes in-frame clones alone and lacks a portion of them. Among under 350,000 clones listed, about 62% were seen once. General study results and limits: Many expanded lesional clones stayed in scalp and blood while on tofacitinib. Lesional scalp, notably in alopecia totalis/universalis, had clonality above that of normal scalp.

Treatment in this sample: oral pan-JAK inhibitor, 5-10 mg twice daily. CD4+ and CD8+ T cells were sorted from PBMCs. This clone was detected a few times. The antigen remains unidentified. V gene TRBV5-1 combines with J gene TRBJ2-2; no clear D gene. This sequence originates from a human donor with alopecia areata. The sequencing used CD4+ T cells sorted from blood, collected at week 24, from a patient treated with tofacitinib. This CDR3 reads CASSLIPPDTGELFF. CDR3 nucleotides: TGCGCCAGCAGCCTAATACCCCCAGACACCGGGGAGCTGTTTTTT.